This T cell receptor beta chain was recovered during a study of T-cell memory formation after mild COVID-19. For the study at large: Among the donors, TCR clusters were largely specific to each donor. Study results and limitations: Later expanders leaned toward CD4+, whereas clones contracting from day 15 to 85 were balanced CD4/CD8.

This clonotype was recorded many times. Its specificity is unknown. Libraries for TCRalpha and TCRbeta carried sample barcodes and unique molecular identifiers via 5'RACE. TCRdb used MiXCR to reprocess the 5' RACE reads, holding one entry per CDR3 protein. The sample consists of about 190,000 distinct CDR3 sequences, approximately 20% of them appearing once. The clonotype comes from an adult woman who had mild COVID-19 (a few samples of this study predate the infection). Cell type and time point are not known. Sequencing was carried out using PBMCs or a T cell subset sorted from them (not recorded which).

The CDR3 region is CSASPGQGLASEQFF. CDR3 DNA sequence: TGCAGTGCGAGTCCGGGACAGGGCTTAGCAAGTGAGCAGTTCTTC. The chain uses TRBV20-1 and TRBJ2-1, with 9 bases that match TRBD1. This CDR3 region has 15 residues. CDR1 is DFQATT, CDR2 SNEGSKA, per germline (reference sequence). The V and J ends lost 6 bases and 9 bases, in that order; junction bases with no gene match: 15.